These T cell receptor beta chains were read from a single sample in a study of T-cell memory formation after mild COVID-19. TCRdb reprocessed the 5' RACE reads with MiXCR, giving one entry per CDR3 protein. Altogether roughly 380,000 distinct CDR3 sequences are present, 28% being singletons, with the ten largest covering roughly 14%. Sequenced sample: PBMCs or a T cell subset sorted from them (not recorded which). Receptor source: an adult woman who had mild COVID-19 (a few samples of this study predate the infection). Cell type and time point are not known. Both conserved end residues are part of each CDR3. A D gene is named only where the DNA matches it firmly. Clone sizes are given selectively: once, few, many, or a class where the clone is expanded.

J gene,V gene,clone size,D gene,CDR3 protein,CDR3 DNA
TRBJ2-3,TRBV15,NA,NA,CATSRPAADTQYF,TGTGCCACCAGCAGACCTGCGGCAGATACGCAGTATTTT
TRBJ1-2,TRBV7-8,NA,NA,CASRHEGYGYTF,TGTGCCAGCAGGCACGAGGGGTATGGCTACACCTTC
TRBJ1-1,TRBV29-1,NA,TRBD1,CSVDPQQGYTEAFF,TGCAGCGTTGACCCCCAACAGGGGTACACTGAAGCTTTCTTT
TRBJ2-1,TRBV5-1,NA,TRBD2,CASSLASGGMHEQFF,TGCGCCAGCAGCTTGGCTAGCGGGGGGATGCATGAGCAGTTCTTC
TRBJ1-5,TRBV12-3/TRBV12-4,NA,NA,CASRGGNQPQHF,TGTGCCAGTCGTGGGGGCAATCAGCCCCAGCATTTT
TRBJ2-7,TRBV7-6,few,TRBD1,CASSVRTGAYEQYF,TGTGCCAGCAGCGTCCGGACAGGGGCTTACGAGCAGTACTTC
TRBJ2-6,TRBV5-6,once,NA,CASSFERQLNADNVLTF,TGTGCCAGCAGCTTTGAGAGGCAGTTGAATGCGGACAACGTCCTGACTTTC
TRBJ2-5,TRBV4-1,few,NA,CASSQVLWETQYF,TGCGCCAGCAGCCAAGTCCTGTGGGAGACCCAGTACTTC
TRBJ2-7,TRBV27,few,NA,CASSLIRGPSYEQYF,TGTGCCAGCAGTTTAATCAGGGGCCCCTCCTACGAGCAGTACTTC
TRBJ1-1,TRBV12-3/TRBV12-4,NA,NA,CASSQGRTEAFF,TGTGCCAGCAGTCAGGGGAGAACTGAAGCTTTCTTT
TRBJ1-4,TRBV7-9,NA,NA,CASSFPSQEWLFF,TGTGCCAGCAGCTTCCCCTCTCAGGAATGGCTGTTTTTT
TRBJ1-1,TRBV20-1,few,NA,CSADERTMNTEAFF,TGCAGTGCTGACGAGCGGACCATGAACACTGAAGCTTTCTTT
TRBJ2-7,TRBV6-5,NA,NA,CASSQGPSVEQYF,TGTGCCAGCAGCCAGGGACCCTCCGTCGAGCAGTACTTC
TRBJ2-7,TRBV10-3,NA,NA,CAISGIERAYEQYF,TGTGCCATCAGTGGGATCGAGCGGGCCTACGAGCAGTACTTC
TRBJ2-5,TRBV6-2/TRBV6-3,NA,TRBD2,CASSRTRKETQYF,TGTGCCAGCAGCCGGACTAGGAAAGAGACCCAGTACTTC
TRBJ2-6,TRBV7-9,few,NA,CASRTSASGANVLTF,TGTGCCAGCAGAACGTCAGCCTCTGGGGCCAACGTCCTGACTTTC
TRBJ1-1,TRBV12-3/TRBV12-4,few,NA,CARRTRAWNTEAFF,TGTGCCAGGCGGACACGGGCTTGGAACACTGAAGCTTTCTTT
TRBJ2-7,TRBV11-3,NA,TRBD2,CASSGWRTSGSYEQYF,TGTGCCAGCAGCGGATGGCGGACTAGCGGGAGCTACGAGCAGTACTTC
TRBJ1-2,TRBV7-8,NA,NA,CASSLEGYYGYTF,TGTGCCAGCAGCTTAGAAGGGTACTATGGCTACACCTTC
TRBJ2-3,TRBV29-1,few,TRBD2,CSVSRDLLAGDGYTDTQYF,TGCAGCGTTTCCCGGGACCTACTAGCGGGAGATGGGTACACAGATACGCAGTATTTT
TRBJ2-1,TRBV7-3,NA,TRBD2,CASSLTSGSGRSYNEQFF,TGTGCCAGCAGCTTAACGTCTGGTAGCGGGAGATCCTACAATGAGCAGTTCTTC
TRBJ2-3,TRBV7-9,many,NA,CASSSPGLPDTQYF,TGTGCCAGCAGCTCTCCGGGTCTACCAGATACGCAGTATTTT
TRBJ2-1,TRBV4-2,once,TRBD1,CASSRDRGSSYNEQFF,TGTGCCAGCAGCCGAGACAGGGGGAGCTCCTACAATGAGCAGTTCTTC
TRBJ2-3,TRBV24-1,many,NA,CATSEGKRTDTQYF,TGTGCCACCAGTGAGGGGAAGCGCACAGATACGCAGTATTTT
TRBJ2-3,TRBV24-1,NA,NA,CATSDPTPGRTSDTQYF,TGTGCCACCAGTGATCCTACCCCAGGGAGGACGTCAGATACGCAGTATTTT
TRBJ2-7,TRBV9,few,NA,CASSPMASWDYEQYF,TGTGCCAGCAGTCCGATGGCTAGCTGGGACTACGAGCAGTACTTC
TRBJ2-7,TRBV5-1,few,TRBD2,CASSAITSGSTDEQYF,TGCGCCAGCAGCGCCATAACTAGCGGGAGTACCGACGAGCAGTACTTC
TRBJ1-4,TRBV14,NA,TRBD1,CASSQNTGAANEKLFF,TGTGCCAGCAGCCAGAACACAGGGGCCGCTAATGAAAAACTGTTTTTT
TRBJ2-5,TRBV7-9,NA,NA,CASSLGQLARQETQYF,TGTGCCAGCAGCTTAGGTCAGCTAGCGAGACAAGAGACCCAGTACTTC
TRBJ2-1,TRBV27,few,TRBD2,CASIPRGSGSGTYNEQFF,TGTGCCAGCATACCCCGAGGGAGCGGGAGTGGGACCTACAATGAGCAGTTCTTC